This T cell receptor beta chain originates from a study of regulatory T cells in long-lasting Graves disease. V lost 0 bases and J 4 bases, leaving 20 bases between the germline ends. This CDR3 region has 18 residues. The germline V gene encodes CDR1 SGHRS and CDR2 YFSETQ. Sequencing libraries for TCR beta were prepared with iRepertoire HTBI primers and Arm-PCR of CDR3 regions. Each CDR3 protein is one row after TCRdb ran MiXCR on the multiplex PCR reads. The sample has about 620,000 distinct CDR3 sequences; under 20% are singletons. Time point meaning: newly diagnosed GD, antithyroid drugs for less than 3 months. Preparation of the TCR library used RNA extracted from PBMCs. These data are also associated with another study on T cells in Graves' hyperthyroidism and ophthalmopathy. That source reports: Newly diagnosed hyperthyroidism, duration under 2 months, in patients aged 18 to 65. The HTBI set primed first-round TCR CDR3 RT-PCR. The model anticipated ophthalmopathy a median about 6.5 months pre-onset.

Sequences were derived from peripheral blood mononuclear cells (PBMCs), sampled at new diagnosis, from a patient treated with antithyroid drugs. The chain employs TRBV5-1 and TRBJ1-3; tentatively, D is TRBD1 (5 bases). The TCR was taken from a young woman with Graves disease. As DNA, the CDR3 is TGCGCCAGCAGCTTGGGCTCGCCTGGGGGACTGGTCGGAAACACCATATATTTT. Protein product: CASSLGSPGGLVGNTIYF.